What follows are 21 T cell receptor beta chains derived from one specimen sequenced in a study of control samples from healthy donors and cancer patients. TCRdb's copy holds only in-frame clones and misses some; the assay was immunoSEQ multiplex PCR. The table has about 170,000 clones, about 93% seen once. Sequenced material: blood. The receptors were sampled from a woman aged 60-75 years in good health.

The CDR3 DNA is TGTGCCAGCAGGTTGACAGGGAGCTCTGGAAACACCATATATTTT. This translates into CASRLTGSSGNTIYF. This chain uses TRBV27 with TRBJ1-3, with TRBD1 matching 7 bases. V was pared by 6 bases and J by 0 bases, with 5 bases of the junction left unmatched. The germline V gene has CDR1 MNHEY and CDR2 SMNVEV (reference sequence). The CDR3 is made up of 15 amino acids.

The rearrangement links TRBV11-2 to TRBJ1-2; a possible D gene is TRBD1 (5 bases). Germline V gene data show CDR1 as SGHAT and CDR2 as FQNNGV. The V end lost 5 bases, the J end lost 5 bases, and 9 bases lay between the germline ends. CDR3 length equals 12 residues. CDR3 amino acids: CASSPEGYGYTF. The CDR3 DNA reads TGTGCCAGCAGCCCTGAGGGGTATGGCTACACCTTC. Using reference TRBV11-2 and TRBJ1-2 for the parts outside the CDR3, the full variable domain is EAGVAQSPRYKIIEKRQSVAFWCNPISGHATLYWYQQILGQGPKLLIQFQNNGVVDDSQLPKDRFSAERLKGVDSTLKIQPAKLEDSAVYLCASSPEGYGYTFGSGTRLTVV.

This chain uses TRBV29-1 with TRBJ2-7; possibly TRBD1 or TRBD2 for D (5 bases each). Germline CDR1 SQVTM, CDR2 ANQGSEA. The CDR3 covers 14 residues. V was cut by 6 bases and J by 3 bases, with 18 bases left in between. The CDR3 region is CSVKGTGSGYEQYF. The DNA for the CDR3 is TGCAGCGTCAAAGGGACGGGGAGCGGCTACGAGCAGTACTTC.

The chain joins TRBV7-9 to TRBJ2-1; the D is unclear. Trimming left V 6 bases short and J 7 bases short, with 10 bases between. The germline CDR1 and CDR2 sequences are SEHNR and FQNEAQ (reference sequence). CDR3 length equals 12 residues. DNA for the CDR3: TGTGCCAGCAGACCCGGGCCTAATGAGCAGTTCTTC. It yields the protein CASRPGPNEQFF.

This clone was detected many times. The V call is TRBV25-1, the J call TRBJ2-3; the match to TRBD2 covers 11 bases. Germline V gene lookup returns CDR1 MGHDK and CDR2 SYGVNS. The CDR3 sequence is 18 residues long. V trimming: 5 bases; J trimming: 1 base; junction bases outside the gene matches: 11. DNA for the CDR3: TGTGCCAGCAGTATAGCGGGGGGGCCTGTCTCTGGCACAGATACGCAGTATTTT. The encoded protein is CASSIAGGPVSGTDTQYF.

The sample holds one count of this clone. The J gene is TRBJ1-5, the V gene TRBV2, with 7 bases identical to TRBD1. From germline, CDR1 is SNHLY and CDR2 FYNNEI. V gave up 6 bases and J gave up 1 base; unmatched junction bases: 15. The CDR3 consists of 18 residues. Written as DNA, the CDR3 is TGTGCCAGCAGAGGGGACAGCGGGGGCATATCGAGCAATCAGCCCCAGCATTTT. It translates to CASRGDSGGISSNQPQHF.

V and J are TRBV3-1 (or the pseudogene TRBV3-2) and TRBJ1-3, with a possible D match to TRBD1 (5 bases). Trimming shortened V by 6 bases and J by 4 bases, and 7 bases separated the two germline ends. This CDR3 contains 12 residues. The germline CDR1 and CDR2 sequences are LGHDT and YNNKEL (reference sequence). The chain's CDR3 is CASSPGGNTIYF. CDR3 DNA sequence: TGTGCCAGCAGTCCAGGGGGAAACACCATATATTTT.

Only one count was recorded for this clone. The chain employs TRBV18 and TRBJ1-1, with 7 bases aligning to TRBD1. V trimming: 5 bases; J trimming: 1 base; junction bases outside the gene matches: 13. Germline V gene sequence: CDR1 KGHSH, CDR2 LQKENI. This CDR3 contains 17 residues. CDR3 region: CASSTTGSWVGNTEAFF. In DNA form, the CDR3 reads TGTGCCAGCTCAACGACAGGGTCTTGGGTCGGGAACACTGAAGCTTTCTTT.

The V and J genes are TRBV10-3 and TRBJ1-2; D gene uncertain. Germline-derived CDR1 and CDR2 are ENHRY and SYGVKD. This CDR3 spans 15 amino acids. Trimming left V 0 bases short and J 5 bases short, with 13 bases between. The CDR3 protein is CAISESLDLGYGYTF. CDR3 DNA: TGTGCCATCAGTGAGTCGCTGGACTTAGGGTATGGCTACACCTTC.

V and J are TRBV4-1 and TRBJ1-2; the D gene is possibly TRBD1 (6 bases). CDR1 is MGHRA, CDR2 YSYEKL, per germline. The V end lost 0 bases, the J end lost 8 bases, and 16 bases lay between the germline ends. The CDR3 runs to 15 residues. The CDR3 DNA reads TGCGCCAGCAGCCAAGATAGGACAGCCGGTTGGGGCTACACCTTC. Translation: CASSQDRTAGWGYTF.

The CDR3 DNA reads as TGCGCCAGCAGTGAGTCGTTGGTAGCGGGGGGGCGCACAGATACGCAGTATTTT. Its translation: CASSESLVAGGRTDTQYF. The rearrangement links TRBV10-1 to TRBJ2-3, with 11 bases identical to TRBD2. Trimming removed 0 bases from V and 1 base from J; junction bases left unmatched: 6. Germline V gene data show CDR1 as WNHNN and CDR2 as SYGVQD (reference sequence). The length of the CDR3 is 18 residues.

The J gene is TRBJ2-5, the V gene TRBV7-9; no firm D call. The CDR3 has 13 residues. Trimming stripped 5 bases from V and 4 bases from J, with 11 bases between. CDR1 is SEHNR, CDR2 FQNEAQ, per germline (reference sequence). DNA for the CDR3: TGTGCCAGCAGCCAAGCGCGGTTAGAGACCCAGTACTTC. Encoded protein: CASSQARLETQYF. Full variable domain (remainder filled in from reference TRBV7-9 and TRBJ2-5): DTGVSQNPRHKITKRGQNVTFRCDPISEHNRLYWYRQTLGQGPEFLTYFQNEAQLEKSRLLSDRFSAERPKGSFSTLEIQRTEQGDSAMYLCASSQARLETQYFGPGTRLLVL.

This chain uses TRBV5-1 with TRBJ2-1; 11 bases align to TRBD2. This CDR3 region has 15 residues. With 4 bases clipped from V and 7 bases from J, the junction kept 7 bases outside the gene matches. CDR1 and CDR2 from the germline V gene are SGHRS and YFSETQ. This CDR3 is CASSLSSGGQNEQFF. In DNA form, the CDR3 reads TGCGCCAGCAGCCTCTCTAGCGGGGGGCAAAATGAGCAGTTCTTC.

CDR3 nucleotide sequence: TGTGCCAGCAGCTTGCCGAGCACTGAAGCTTTCTTT. Amino acid sequence: CASSLPSTEAFF. The V and J genes are TRBV5-6 and TRBJ1-1, with unresolved D. The length of the CDR3 is 12 residues. The germline gives CDR1 SGHDT, CDR2 YYEEEE. With 1 base removed from V and 4 bases from J, the gap between germline ends came to 5 bases.

This chain joins TRBV19 and TRBJ1-5, with 8 bases that match TRBD1. J was trimmed by 6 bases and V by 4 bases; bases with no gene match: 11. The V gene's germline CDR1 is LNHDA and CDR2 SQIVND (reference sequence). The CDR3 covers 16 residues. The CDR3 bases are TGTGCCAGTAGTACCTCGACCGGACAGGGAAGTCAGCCCCAGCATTTT. Amino acids: CASSTSTGQGSQPQHF.

The sample holds one count of this clone. V and J are TRBV7-8 and TRBJ1-5, with D maybe TRBD1 (6 bases). CDR3 size: 15 residues. V lost 1 base, J lost 6 bases, and 13 bases lay in between. In germline, CDR1 is SGHVS, CDR2 FQNEAQ. The CDR3 region is CASSLDTGRRQPQHF. The CDR3 DNA reads TGTGCCAGCAGCTTAGACACAGGGAGACGTCAGCCCCAGCATTTT.

This CDR3 reads CASSTGTATEAFF. The CDR3, as DNA: TGTGCCAGCAGCACTGGGACAGCCACTGAAGCTTTCTTT. The V call is TRBV7-3, the J call TRBJ1-1; TRBD1 aligns across 7 bases. The CDR3 loop spans 13 amino acids. Germline V gene sequence: CDR1 SGHTA, CDR2 FQGTGA. The V gene end was trimmed by 5 bases and the J gene end by 4 bases; junction bases not matched to a gene: 4.

The chain uses TRBV12-3 or TRBV12-4 and TRBJ2-3; D gene unclear. The ends were cut back, 6 bases at V and 4 bases at J, with 11 bases in the middle. The CDR3 length is 13 residues. The CDR3 DNA follows: TGTGCCAGCAGCCCAATGAGCCCAGATACGCAGTATTTT. Translating gives CASSPMSPDTQYF.

The rearrangement links TRBV11-2 to TRBJ1-1; D might be TRBD1 (5 bases). The V and J ends lost 0 bases and 4 bases respectively, with 9 bases between them. This CDR3 is 14 amino acids long. Germline V gene lookup returns CDR1 SGHAT and CDR2 FQNNGV. The CDR3 protein is CASSLDPGPTEAFF. Written as DNA, the CDR3 is TGTGCCAGCAGCTTAGATCCAGGGCCCACTGAAGCTTTCTTT.

This chain uses TRBV18 with TRBJ1-1; D may be TRBD1 (5 bases). CDR1 KGHSH and CDR2 LQKENI come from the germline V gene. The CDR3 runs 19 residues. Trimming stripped 3 bases from V and 0 bases from J, with 23 bases between. The CDR3 DNA is TGTGCCAGCTCACCCCGTGGCGGGGCCGCTGAACGGGTGAACACTGAAGCTTTCTTT. Protein product: CASSPRGGAAERVNTEAFF.

The chain combines TRBV7-2 with TRBJ1-1, with D unclear. This CDR3 region has 16 residues. Germline V gene lookup returns CDR1 SGHTA and CDR2 FQGNSA. The germline V and J ends were trimmed by 2 bases and 0 bases, with 13 bases remaining between them. The CDR3 nucleotides are TGTGCCAGCAGCTTACAGCCACTAAACATGAACACTGAAGCTTTCTTT. This codes for CASSLQPLNMNTEAFF.